This T cell receptor (beta chain) stems from a study of CD8+CD57+ T cells in acquired aplastic anemia. A remark on this clonotype: Its antigen is still unknown.

CDR3 and TCR beta VDJ profiling relied on a genomic DNA template. From the reads, TCRdb called clonotypes with MiXCR, one entry per CDR3 protein. The sample carries about 35,000 distinct CDR3 sequences, around 76% recorded once. V was cut by 3 bases and J by 4 bases, with 9 bases left in between. This CDR3 contains 13 residues. Study-level results: Patients and controls were not found to differ significantly in CD8+ Simpson's diversity.

The chain carries TRBV12-3 or TRBV12-4 and TRBJ1-2; TRBD1 is a possible D gene (5 bases). The TCR was taken from a human donor in good health, serving as a control. The material sequenced was sorted CD4+, CD8+, or CD8+CD57+ T cells (not recorded which) from PBMCs. In DNA, the CDR3 is TGTGCCAGCAGTTTTTTGACAGCCTATGGCTACACCTTC. Its translation: CASSFLTAYGYTF.